This passage covers 31 T cell receptor beta chains from one sample sequenced in a study of T cell repertoires in cytomegalovirus infection. TCRdb re-derived calls from the reads in MiXCR, one entry per CDR3 protein. The sample yields about 360,000 distinct CDR3 sequences, 15% to 20% seen once. Sample: PBMCs. These receptors came from a human donor in good health (CMV status not recorded). Some clones in this sample may be carry-over from other donors' samples.

The CDR3 is CASSKYRGHEQFF. CDR3 bases: TGTGCCAGTAGTAAGTACAGGGGGCATGAGCAGTTCTTC. The chain employs TRBV19 and TRBJ2-1; 9 bases map to TRBD1. Per the germline V gene, CDR1 is LNHDA and CDR2 is SQIVND (reference sequence). The length of the CDR3 is 13 residues. The trim removed 4 bases at V and 8 bases at J, leaving 3 bases unmatched.

The V and J genes are TRBV4-1 and TRBJ2-2; TRBD2 matches at 11 bases. This CDR3 comprises 14 residues. V lost 4 bases, J lost 5 bases, and 0 bases stayed unmatched. From germline, CDR1 is MGHRA and CDR2 YSYEKL. CDR3: CASSRTSGTGELFF. CDR3 nucleotide sequence: TGCGCCAGCAGCCGGACTAGCGGGACCGGGGAGCTGTTTTTT.

The rearrangement uses TRBV20-1 and TRBJ2-5; 7 nucleotides align to TRBD2. J was trimmed by 5 bases and V by 1 base; bases with no gene match: 7. Germline CDR1 and CDR2: DFQATT and SNEGSKA (reference sequence). The CDR3 is 14 amino acids. The CDR3 coding sequence is TGCAGTGCTAGAGTAGGGACTACCATTGAGACCCAGTACTTC. Translated: CSARVGTTIETQYF.

This clonotype was picked up many times. This chain joins TRBV24-1 and TRBJ2-7; the D is unclear. Germline V lookup: CDR1 KGHDR, CDR2 SFDVKD. The CDR3 runs 13 residues. Deletions cut 8 bases from V and 6 bases from J, with 16 bases between. The CDR3: CATKTGRWGEQYF. The DNA for the CDR3 is TGTGCCACCAAGACGGGCCGTTGGGGCGAGCAGTACTTC.

Ten or more counts support this clonotype. The rearrangement links TRBV7-2 to TRBJ2-3; unclear D gene. Per the germline V gene, CDR1 is SGHTA and CDR2 is FQGNSA. The CDR3 consists of 15 residues. V was pared by 5 bases and J by 5 bases, with 17 bases between. The CDR3 DNA sequence: TGTGCCAGCAGCGTGGACCCCCTTGGACGAGATACGCAGTATTTT. This gives the protein CASSVDPLGRDTQYF.

The chain combines TRBV20-1 with TRBJ1-6; no firm D call. This CDR3 has 13 residues. From germline, CDR1 is DFQATT and CDR2 SNEGSKA (reference sequence). V dropped 1 base and J dropped 10 bases, with 11 bases sitting between them. The DNA for the CDR3 is TGCAGTGCTAGAGGCGGGCTAGACTCACCCCTCCACTTT. It encodes CSARGGLDSPLHF.

This clonotype was detected ten times or more. This chain connects TRBV27 to TRBJ2-5; D gene ambiguous. Germline V CDR1 and CDR2: MNHEY, SMNVEV (reference sequence). The V gene lost 5 bases and the J gene lost 2 bases, with 15 bases spanning the gap. The CDR3 extends over 15 amino acids. The CDR3 DNA reads TGTGCCAGCAGTGCCCGTCGGTTTTCACAAGAGACCCAGTACTTC. Its translation is CASSARRFSQETQYF.

The table lists this clonotype with many counts. Written as DNA, the CDR3 is TGTGCCAGCAGTTTTCGGGCGGAATCAGAAGCTTTCTTT. It encodes CASSFRAESEAFF. This sequence joins TRBV12-3 or TRBV12-4 and TRBJ1-1; D remains ambiguous. The V end was cut by 3 bases, the J end by 8 bases, with 13 bases between. This CDR3 is 13 amino acids long.

The chain uses TRBV11-2 and TRBJ2-5; 7 bases are shared with TRBD2. The germline CDR1 and CDR2 sequences are SGHAT and FQNNGV. The CDR3 spans 13 residues. J lost 3 bases, V lost 6 bases, and 4 bases had no gene match. CDR3 nucleotide sequence: TGTGCCAGCAGTGCTCTAGCGGAAGAGACCCAGTACTTC. This codes for CASSALAEETQYF.

This clonotype appeared a few times. The V gene is TRBV5-6, the J gene TRBJ2-7; D is unclear. The CDR3 length is 14 residues. V gave up 0 bases and J gave up 5 bases, with 12 bases separating them. In germline, CDR1 is SGHDT, CDR2 YYEEEE. CDR3 sequence (DNA): TGTGCCAGCAGCTTGGCGGTGAAGAATGACGAGCAGTACTTC. It codes for CASSLAVKNDEQYF.

The chain recombines TRBV29-1 with TRBJ1-3; 9 nucleotides match TRBD1. Germline CDR1 is SQVTM and CDR2 is ANQGSEA. This CDR3 has 19 amino acids. Trimming at V came to 2 bases and at J to 0 bases, leaving 14 bases not matched to a gene. This chain's CDR3 is CSVETPGTGRWNSGNTIYF. The CDR3 nucleotides read TGCAGCGTTGAAACTCCCGGGACAGGGAGGTGGAACTCTGGAAACACCATATATTTT.

This clonotype was observed a few times. V gene TRBV7-2 combines with J gene TRBJ1-2, with TRBD1 as a possible D gene (5 bases). V gave up 5 bases and J gave up 3 bases, with 16 bases separating them. Germline V gives CDR1 SGHTA, CDR2 FQGNSA. The CDR3 is 15 residues long. The CDR3 DNA reads TGTGCCAGCAGCCCCGAACGTCAAGGGGACTATGGCTACACCTTC. Translating gives CASSPERQGDYGYTF. Using reference TRBV7-2 and TRBJ1-2 for the parts outside the CDR3, the full variable domain is GAGVSQSPSNKVTEKGKDVELRCDPISGHTALYWYRQSLGQGLEFLIYFQGNSAPDKSGLPSDRFSAERTGGSVSTLTIQRTQQEDSAVYLCASSPERQGDYGYTFGSGTRLTVV.

This chain links TRBV4-1 with TRBJ2-1; D tentatively reads TRBD1 or TRBD2 (5 bases each). Per germline, CDR1 MGHRA and CDR2 YSYEKL. The CDR3 length is 14 residues. The V end lost 2 bases, the J end lost 6 bases, and 11 bases lay between the germline ends. This CDR3 is CASSQLGTANEQFF. In nucleotides, the CDR3 is TGCGCCAGCAGCCAACTTGGGACCGCCAATGAGCAGTTCTTC.

V gene TRBV5-6 combines with J gene TRBJ2-7, with 8 nucleotides matching TRBD1. The CDR3 length is 17 residues. Unmatched junction bases numbered 11, after V lost 0 bases and J lost 3 bases. Germline CDR1 and CDR2: SGHDT and YYEEEE. CDR3 in amino acids: CASSLARGPSIRYEQYF. The CDR3 DNA follows: TGTGCCAGCAGCTTGGCCAGGGGGCCGAGTATACGCTACGAGCAGTACTTC.

In its sample, this clonotype was seen many times. This chain uses TRBV7-9 with TRBJ1-1; tentatively, D is TRBD1 (6 bases). Germline values: CDR1 SEHNR, CDR2 FQNEAQ (reference sequence). The V gene lost 1 base and the J gene lost 2 bases, with 14 bases spanning the gap. The CDR3 runs 16 residues. The CDR3 is CASSLGSKGVNTEAFF. DNA of the CDR3: TGTGCCAGCAGCTTAGGCAGCAAGGGGGTTAACACTGAAGCTTTCTTT. Drawing the rest from reference TRBV7-9 and TRBJ1-1, the complete variable domain is DTGVSQNPRHKITKRGQNVTFRCDPISEHNRLYWYRQTLGQGPEFLTYFQNEAQLEKSRLLSDRFSAERPKGSFSTLEIQRTEQGDSAMYLCASSLGSKGVNTEAFFGQGTRLTVV.

The genes are TRBV10-3 and TRBJ1-2, with D maybe TRBD1 (5 bases). Trimming removed 3 bases from V and 1 base from J, with 9 bases in between. The CDR3 consists of 14 residues. Germline CDR1 ENHRY, CDR2 SYGVKD. CDR3: CAISDPRVNYGYTF. The CDR3 nucleotides read TGTGCCATCAGTGACCCCAGGGTTAACTATGGCTACACCTTC.

This chain uses TRBV29-1 with TRBJ1-2, with D perhaps matching TRBD1 (5 bases). The ends were cut back, 4 bases at V and 6 bases at J, with 15 bases in the middle. The CDR3 totals 13 residues. CDR1 and CDR2 from the germline V gene are SQVTM and ANQGSEA. The CDR3 sequence is CSVVRESTHGYTF. For the CDR3, the DNA is TGCAGCGTTGTCAGGGAGAGTACGCATGGCTACACCTTC.

This clonotype was picked up many times. Written as DNA, the CDR3 is TGTGCCAGCAGCCTAGACAGGGCGGCCACTGAAGCTTTCTTT. It yields the protein CASSLDRAATEAFF. The chain carries TRBV7-2 and TRBJ1-1; 7 positions agree with TRBD1. The germline CDR1 and CDR2 sequences are SGHTA and FQGNSA. There are 14 residues in the CDR3. With 5 bases clipped from V and 4 bases from J, the junction kept 7 bases outside the gene matches.

Only a few counts were recorded for this clonotype. The chain combines TRBV19 with TRBJ1-5; D not resolved. Germline V lookup: CDR1 LNHDA, CDR2 SQIVND (reference sequence). This CDR3 region has 13 residues. Trimming stripped 9 bases from V and 3 bases from J, with 12 bases between. This chain's CDR3 is CASHALVNQPQHF. For the CDR3, the DNA is TGTGCCAGCCATGCCCTCGTCAATCAGCCCCAGCATTTT.

V gene TRBV12-3 or TRBV12-4 combines with J gene TRBJ2-1; D unclear. Trimming left V 3 bases short and J 0 bases short, with 9 bases between. This CDR3 contains 15 residues. This CDR3 reads CASSFFLSSYNEQFF. CDR3 DNA sequence: TGTGCCAGCAGTTTTTTTCTGAGCTCCTACAATGAGCAGTTCTTC.

There are many counts of this clonotype. This rearrangement joins TRBV7-6 to TRBJ1-6; no definite D call. From germline, CDR1 is SGHVS and CDR2 FNYEAQ. The CDR3 consists of 13 residues. The V gene lost 0 bases and the J gene lost 14 bases, with 11 bases spanning the gap. The CDR3 reads CASSLAESGALHF. CDR3 in DNA: TGTGCCAGCAGCTTAGCGGAGTCGGGAGCCCTCCACTTT.

The table lists this clonotype with many counts. V gene TRBV7-9 combines with J gene TRBJ2-1; D gene uncertain. CDR1 is SEHNR and CDR2 is FQNEAQ in the germline V gene (reference sequence). This CDR3 contains 15 residues. V dropped 4 bases and J dropped 8 bases, with 18 bases sitting between them. The CDR3 sequence is CASSYIGGPSDEQFF. The CDR3 DNA reads TGTGCCAGCAGCTACATTGGCGGCCCCTCGGATGAGCAGTTCTTC.

In this sample, this clonotype turned up a few times. The V gene is TRBV2, the J gene TRBJ2-5; 7 bases are a match to TRBD1. The V gene end was trimmed by 10 bases and the J gene end by 4 bases; junction bases not matched to a gene: 15. There are 15 residues in the CDR3. Germline V lookup: CDR1 SNHLY, CDR2 FYNNEI. The CDR3 protein is CAIRPGGRRRETQYF. CDR3 DNA: TGTGCCATACGGCCAGGGGGTAGGCGGCGAGAGACCCAGTACTTC.

Ten or more counts support this clonotype. This chain connects TRBV7-6 to TRBJ1-1; D perhaps matches TRBD1 (5 bases). The CDR3 has 15 residues. V was clipped by 1 base and J by 0 bases, with 9 bases between them. Germline V gene lookup returns CDR1 SGHVS and CDR2 FNYEAQ. The CDR3 DNA reads TGTGCCAGCAGCTTAGACGGGGCGATGAACACTGAAGCTTTCTTT. This encodes CASSLDGAMNTEAFF.

The chain is built from TRBV2 and TRBJ1-5, with TRBD1 identical over 8 bases. Germline loops: CDR1 SNHLY, CDR2 FYNNEI. With 2 bases clipped from V and 4 bases from J, the junction kept 1 base outside the gene matches. This CDR3 is built from 14 residues. For the CDR3, the DNA is TGTGCCAGCAGTGAAAGGACAGGGAATCAGCCCCAGCATTTT. This encodes CASSERTGNQPQHF.

In this sample, this clonotype turned up many times. This chain's CDR3 is CASSYGTGSYGYTF. As DNA, the CDR3 is TGTGCCAGCAGCTACGGGACGGGGAGCTATGGCTACACCTTC. The chain has TRBV7-2 and TRBJ1-2; TRBD1 might be the D (5 bases). Germline loops: CDR1 SGHTA, CDR2 FQGNSA. This CDR3 spans 14 amino acids. V shed 4 bases and J shed 4 bases, with 13 bases lying between them.

In its sample, this clonotype was seen a few times. The V gene is TRBV20-1, the J gene TRBJ1-6; D is uncertain. There are 15 residues in the CDR3. V was shortened by 0 bases and J by 9 bases, with 15 bases between the two germline ends. CDR1 is DFQATT, CDR2 SNEGSKA, per germline (reference sequence). The chain's CDR3 is CSAREGGDATSPLHF. The CDR3 DNA is TGCAGTGCTAGAGAAGGTGGTGACGCGACTTCACCCCTCCACTTT.

This clonotype was observed at least ten times. The J gene is TRBJ2-1, the V gene TRBV12-3 or TRBV12-4; 7 bases are a match to TRBD2. The V and J ends lost 4 bases and 0 bases, in that order; junction bases with no gene match: 6. The CDR3 is 16 residues long. CDR3 nucleotides: TGTGCCAGCAGTTATGGGAGCGGGAACTCCTACAATGAGCAGTTCTTC. Protein: CASSYGSGNSYNEQFF.

This clonotype came up many times. V is TRBV7-2 and J is TRBJ2-1; 10 bases fit TRBD2. Germline-derived CDR1 and CDR2 are SGHTA and FQGNSA. This CDR3 has 15 amino acids. Trimming at V came to 5 bases and at J to 2 bases, leaving 3 bases not matched to a gene. This CDR3 is CASSPSGRAYNEQFF. CDR3 in DNA: TGTGCCAGCAGCCCGAGCGGGAGGGCCTACAATGAGCAGTTCTTC.

With respect to this clonotype: It may be a read error: a sequence one base away is much more abundant. The rearrangement joins TRBV7-2 to TRBJ2-5; TRBD2 agrees at 8 bases. In germline, CDR1 is SGHTA, CDR2 FQGNSA. CDR3 length: 16 residues. This chain's CDR3 is CAGSLQAAGETETQYF. CDR3 DNA: TGTGCCGGCAGCTTACAGGCAGCGGGAGAAACAGAGACCCAGTACTTC.

A word on this clonotype: Just one base apart from a much larger clone, this may be a read error. CDR3 bases: TGTGCCAGCAGATTAGACACCGGCACCTACAATGAGCAGTTGTTC. Amino acids: CASRLDTGTYNEQLF. The chain recombines TRBV6-2 or TRBV6-3 with TRBJ2-1; no clear D gene. Germline V gene sequence: CDR1 MNHEY, CDR2 SVGEGT. The length of the CDR3 is 15 residues.